This T cell receptor (beta chain) was captured by sequencing in a study of cytomegalovirus exposure and HLA in healthy donors. The study ran its PCR with 60 Vbeta and 13 Jbeta primers. Some clones are missing from TCRdb's copy, which holds only in-frame ones; the method was immunoSEQ multiplex PCR. The sample carries about 130,000 clones, 80% to 85% recorded once. The CDR3 covers 14 residues. Trimming took 10 bases from V and 1 from J; bases not matched to a gene: 7. The germline V gene has CDR1 MNHEY and CDR2 SVGAGI. On this clone: Its target is unknown.

Study-wide results and limits: In a later analysis, donors in an Asian-associated ancestry cluster reportedly had fewer N-insertions in productive TCRs than the cohort mean. Later analysis suggested most CMV-associated TCR beta chains were HLA-restricted.

The sequence derives from a human donor in good health. Sequenced sample: PBMCs. This sequence joins TRBV6-5 and TRBJ1-2, with 9 bases aligning to TRBD1. The chain's CDR3 is CATSRTGDNYGYTF. CDR3 DNA sequence: TGTGCCACCTCAAGGACAGGGGATAACTATGGCTACACCTTC.